The 20 T cell receptor beta chains below were found in one sample sequenced in a study of response to subunit inactivated influenza vaccine. In TCRdb, the RT-PCR reads were re-called with MiXCR into one record per CDR3 protein. The sample has about 520,000 distinct CDR3 sequences, roughly 23% seen once. Sequencing was performed on CD4+ T cells sorted from PBMCs, taken 5 days after vaccination. These TCRs come from a man aged 50-59 years who received an inactivated influenza vaccine.

This clonotype was detected only a few times. This chain joins TRBV20-1 and TRBJ2-5, with 8 bases matching TRBD2. CDR1 is DFQATT, CDR2 SNEGSKA, per germline (reference sequence). The trim removed 3 bases at V and 2 bases at J, leaving 8 bases unmatched. The CDR3 extends over 15 amino acids. The CDR3 protein is CSARPSSGSQETQYF. The CDR3 region has the DNA TGCAGTGCTAGGCCGTCTAGCGGGTCACAAGAGACCCAGTACTTC.

This clonotype was detected only once. This chain links TRBV7-2 with TRBJ2-2, with TRBD2 matching 8 bases. The CDR3 has 15 amino acids. Germline lookup yields CDR1 SGHTA and CDR2 FQGNSA. J gave up 6 bases and V 3 bases, and 6 bases lay outside the gene matches. As DNA, the CDR3 is TGTGCCAGCAGCTTTAGTAGCGGGACCCCCGGGGAGCTGTTTTTT. Its translation is CASSFSSGTPGELFF.

This clonotype was recorded a few times. This rearrangement joins TRBV4-1 to TRBJ2-5; D is ambiguous. The CDR3 is made up of 17 amino acids. V lost 0 bases to trimming and J lost 5 bases, with 19 bases between them. Germline CDR1 reads MGHRA; CDR2 reads YSYEKL. The CDR3 region is CASSQDGPGFMGETQYF. The CDR3 DNA reads as TGCGCCAGCAGCCAAGATGGACCCGGGTTTATGGGTGAGACCCAGTACTTC.

The chain couples TRBV20-1 to TRBJ2-2, with D hard to call. CDR1 DFQATT and CDR2 SNEGSKA come from the germline V gene (reference sequence). V was trimmed by 3 bases and J by 0 bases, leaving 8 bases between them. The CDR3 length is 14 residues. CDR3 loop: CSASRAANTGELFF. The CDR3 bases are TGCAGTGCTAGTAGGGCAGCGAACACCGGGGAGCTGTTTTTT.

This clonotype was observed a few times. V gene TRBV25-1 combines with J gene TRBJ2-5; D perhaps matches TRBD2 (7 bases). The germline V gene has CDR1 MGHDK and CDR2 SYGVNS. This CDR3 has 15 amino acids. Trimming stripped 2 bases from V and 7 bases from J, with 17 bases between. The CDR3 here is CASSEGTGGGGTQYF. CDR3 coding DNA: TGTGCCAGCAGTGAAGGGACGGGAGGAGGGGGGACCCAGTACTTC.

This clonotype occurred once. The CDR3 DNA reads as TGCAGCGTTCCGGGACAGGGCGAGGATACGCAGTATTTT. This codes for CSVPGQGEDTQYF. The rearrangement joins TRBV29-1 to TRBJ2-3, with TRBD1 matching 9 bases. V lost 5 bases and J lost 6; bases outside the gene matches: 6. Germline loops: CDR1 SQVTM, CDR2 ANQGSEA. This CDR3 is 13 amino acids long.

The chain employs TRBV11-2 and TRBJ1-4, with D possibly matching TRBD1 (5 bases). This CDR3 has 15 residues. The ends were cut back, 1 base at V and 4 bases at J, with 10 bases in the middle. CDR1 is SGHAT, CDR2 FQNNGV, per germline. This CDR3 reads CASSLAQGGNEKLFF. The CDR3 nucleotides read TGTGCCAGCAGCTTAGCCCAGGGTGGTAATGAAAAACTGTTTTTT.

This clonotype was counted only a few times. The CDR3 sequence: CSAPSGGKETQYF. The CDR3 DNA sequence: TGCAGTGCTCCCTCCGGGGGAAAAGAGACCCAGTACTTC. This chain uses TRBV20-1 with TRBJ2-5; tentatively, D is TRBD2 (6 bases). This CDR3 has 13 residues. Trimming took 5 bases from V and 3 from J, leaving 13 bases between them. The germline CDR1 and CDR2 sequences are DFQATT and SNEGSKA (reference sequence).

This clonotype has a count of ten or more. The chain links TRBV5-1 to TRBJ1-2, with D tentatively TRBD1 (5 bases). The V and J ends lost 0 bases and 8 bases respectively, with 11 bases between them. Germline CDR1 reads SGHRS; CDR2 reads YFSETQ. The CDR3 totals 13 residues. CDR3 sequence reads: CASSLEGTRGYTF. Here the CDR3 DNA reads TGCGCCAGCAGCTTGGAGGGGACGAGGGGCTACACCTTC.

CDR3 bases: TGTGCCAGCAGTTTAGCACTCCTCGGGCAGTACTTC. Protein product: CASSLALLGQYF. The chain employs TRBV12-3 or TRBV12-4 and TRBJ2-7; D is undetermined. The CDR3 is 12 amino acids. Deletions cut 0 bases from V and 9 bases from J, with 9 bases between.

This clonotype came up a few times. The chain uses TRBV30 and TRBJ2-2; D uncertain. The germline gives CDR1 GTSNPN, CDR2 SVGIG (reference sequence). This CDR3 has 11 residues. V was shortened by 0 bases and J by 6 bases, with 2 bases between the two germline ends. The CDR3 nucleotides read TGTGCCTGGAGTGTCGCCGGGGAGCTGTTTTTT. Translating gives CAWSVAGELFF.

The chain uses TRBV7-6 and TRBJ2-7; no clear D gene. From germline, CDR1 is SGHVS and CDR2 FNYEAQ. CDR3 length equals 17 residues. V was shortened by 4 bases and J by 0 bases, with 19 bases between the two germline ends. DNA of the CDR3: TGTGCCAGCAGCTCCACCGTATCAGGTTCGAGCTCCTACGAGCAGTACTTC. Translation gives CASSSTVSGSSSYEQYF.

This clonotype appeared many times. The rearrangement uses TRBV20-1 and TRBJ1-4; D remains unclear. The germline CDR1 and CDR2 sequences are DFQATT and SNEGSKA (reference sequence). The V gene lost 6 bases and the J gene lost 4 bases, with 12 bases spanning the gap. The CDR3 has 13 residues. CDR3 residues: CSAQADGNEKLFF. The CDR3 DNA reads TGCAGTGCCCAAGCGGACGGTAATGAAAAACTGTTTTTT.

The chain couples TRBV5-1 to TRBJ1-1, with 9 positions matching TRBD1. J lost 0 bases, V lost 0 bases, and 3 bases had no gene match. This CDR3 comprises 16 residues. Per the germline V gene, CDR1 is SGHRS and CDR2 is YFSETQ. CDR3 in amino acids: CASSLVGQGMNTEAFF. Here the CDR3 DNA reads TGCGCCAGCAGCTTGGTTGGACAGGGGATGAACACTGAAGCTTTCTTT.

The chain has TRBV6-1 and TRBJ2-6; 9 bases fit TRBD2. CDR1 and CDR2 (germline): MNHNS, SASEGT. CDR3 length: 16 amino acids. V trimming: 4 bases; J trimming: 4 bases; junction bases outside the gene matches: 5. CDR3 protein: CASSGSGRSGANVLTF. The CDR3 coding sequence is TGTGCCAGCAGTGGTAGCGGGAGATCCGGGGCCAACGTCCTGACTTTC.

This clonotype was observed at least ten times. CDR3 nucleotide sequence: TGCGCCAGCAATCTTGACGGCTCCTACGAGCAGTACTTC. Encoded protein: CASNLDGSYEQYF. The chain combines TRBV5-1 with TRBJ2-7; D is undetermined. Germline values: CDR1 SGHRS, CDR2 YFSETQ. V was trimmed by 6 bases and J by 0 bases, leaving 10 bases between them. This CDR3 contains 13 residues.

This clonotype was observed a handful of times. The genes are TRBV5-1 and TRBJ2-1; 7 bases match TRBD2. This CDR3 has 16 amino acids. Trimming at V came to 0 bases and at J to 7 bases, leaving 10 bases not matched to a gene. CDR1 SGHRS and CDR2 YFSETQ come from the germline V gene. CDR3 nucleotide sequence: TGCGCCAGCAGCTTGGTATCCCTTAATAGCGGGAATGAGCAGTTCTTC. Its translation: CASSLVSLNSGNEQFF.

The rearrangement joins TRBV5-1 to TRBJ2-2; D perhaps matches TRBD1 (6 bases). The V gene's germline CDR1 is SGHRS and CDR2 YFSETQ. Trimming removed 4 bases at V and 3 bases at J, with 13 bases between. This CDR3 has 15 amino acids. The CDR3 loop reads CASSKQGKDTGELFF. Here the CDR3 DNA reads TGCGCCAGCAGCAAGCAGGGGAAGGACACCGGGGAGCTGTTTTTT.

This rearrangement joins TRBV9 to TRBJ2-6; D unresolved. There are 18 residues in the CDR3. The V gene's germline CDR1 is SGDLS and CDR2 YYNGEE. Deletions cut 4 bases from V and 0 bases from J, with 17 bases between. CDR3 protein: CASSSSDGPRSGANVLTF. The CDR3 bases are TGTGCCAGCAGCTCCTCAGACGGGCCCCGCTCTGGGGCCAACGTCCTGACTTTC.

The chain employs TRBV20-1 and TRBJ2-3; TRBD2 is a possible D gene (6 bases). CDR3 length: 13 residues. Germline lookup yields CDR1 DFQATT and CDR2 SNEGSKA (reference sequence). CDR3 DNA: TGCGGGGTGGCGGGACCTAGCACAGATACGCAGTATTTT. It is translated as CGVAGPSTDTQYF.